The source of this T cell receptor (beta chain) is a study of neurological immune-mediated disorders. This CDR3 is 16 amino acids long. The V and J ends lost 6 bases and 3 bases, in that order; junction bases with no gene match: 9. Study-wide points: The level of TCR clonal expansion was highest in patients with HTLV-1-associated myelopathy and lowest in multiple sclerosis, where it fell below the level seen in healthy controls.

TCRdb re-called the 5' RACE reads through MiXCR, storing one row per CDR3 protein. The data show under 90,000 distinct CDR3 sequences, 9.4% seen once. This clonotype showed up many times. Its antigen is undetermined. V usage is TRBV12-3 or TRBV12-4 and J usage is TRBJ2-3; 10 bases align to TRBD2. The origin of this receptor is a man aged 45 to 65 in good health. What was sequenced was PBMCs. The CDR3 DNA follows: TGTGCCAGCAGAATTAAGAAGCGGGGGGGGACAGATACGCAGTATTTT. Translated, it gives CASRIKKRGGTDTQYF.